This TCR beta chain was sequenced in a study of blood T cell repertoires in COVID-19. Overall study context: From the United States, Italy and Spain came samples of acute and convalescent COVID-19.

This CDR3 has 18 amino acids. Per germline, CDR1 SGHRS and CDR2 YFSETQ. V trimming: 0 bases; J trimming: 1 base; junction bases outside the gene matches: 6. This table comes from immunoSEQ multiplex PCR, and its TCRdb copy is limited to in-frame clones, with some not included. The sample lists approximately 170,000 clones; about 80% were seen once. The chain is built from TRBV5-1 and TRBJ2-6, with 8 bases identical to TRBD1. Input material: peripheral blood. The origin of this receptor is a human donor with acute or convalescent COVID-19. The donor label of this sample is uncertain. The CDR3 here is CASSLAGQGASGANVLTF. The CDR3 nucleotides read TGCGCCAGCAGCTTGGCGGGGCAGGGGGCATCTGGGGCCAACGTCCTGACTTTC. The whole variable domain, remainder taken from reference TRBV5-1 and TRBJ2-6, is KAGVTQTPRYLIKTRGQQVTLSCSPISGHRSVSWYQQTPGQGLQFLFEYFSETQRNKGNFPGRFSGRQFSNSRSEMNVSTLELGDSALYLCASSLAGQGASGANVLTFGAGSRLTVL.